Listed here are 10 T cell receptor beta chains from one sample, sequenced in a study of blood T cells in healthy people across ages. A second about 7 to 11 cycle PCR used barcoded and J-beta primers. TCRdb re-called the 5' RACE reads through MiXCR, storing one row per CDR3 protein. The sample has roughly 860,000 distinct CDR3 sequences; approximately 65% are singletons. Sequences were obtained from blood. Receptors originate from a man aged 25-40 years in good health.

The CDR3 loop is CASSHGDSSYNEQYF. The CDR3 nucleotides read TGTGCCAGCAGCCACGGGGACAGTTCCTACAATGAGCAGTACTTC. The V and J genes are TRBV3-1 and TRBJ2-7; 7 bases are a match to TRBD1. Germline trimming cut 3 bases from V and 7 bases from J; bases unmatched to any gene: 12. CDR1 and CDR2 (germline): LGHDT, YNNKEL (reference sequence). The CDR3 loop spans 15 amino acids.

Concerning this clonotype: A much larger clone differs by one base, so this may be a read error. CDR3 coding DNA: TGTGCCAGCAGACGAGCGGGGTCAGATACGCAGTATTTT. Translation gives CASRRAGSDTQYF. V is TRBV6-5 and J is TRBJ2-3; 7 bases line up with TRBD2. Germline CDR1 is MNHEY and CDR2 is SVGAGI. The ends lost 6 bases at V and 4 bases at J; junction bases unmatched: 4. The CDR3 loop spans 13 amino acids.

V usage is TRBV12-3 or TRBV12-4 and J usage is TRBJ2-3; no clear D gene. This CDR3 has 14 residues. V was trimmed by 5 bases and J by 4 bases, leaving 13 bases between them. DNA for the CDR3: TGTGCCAGCAGTCAAACTGTGGGTGCAGATACGCAGTATTTT. Protein sequence: CASSQTVGADTQYF.

This clonotype has only a few counts. The rearrangement joins TRBV5-4 to TRBJ2-7; 9 bases line up with TRBD2. The CDR3 spans 15 residues. From germline, CDR1 is SGHNT and CDR2 YYREEE (reference sequence). With V trimmed by 4 bases and J by 1 base, 6 bases remained unmatched. The CDR3 sequence: CASSAGLASSYEQYF. Here the CDR3 DNA reads TGTGCCAGCAGCGCGGGACTAGCATCTTCCTACGAGCAGTACTTC.

The V call is TRBV5-1, the J call TRBJ2-1; no definite D call. The CDR3 consists of 16 residues. Trimming took 0 bases from V and 0 from J, leaving 10 bases between them. CDR1 and CDR2 (germline): SGHRS, YFSETQ. The CDR3 reads CASSLEPYSSYNEQFF. CDR3 in DNA: TGCGCCAGCAGCTTGGAACCTTATAGCTCCTACAATGAGCAGTTCTTC.

The rearrangement joins TRBV7-2 to TRBJ2-5; D unresolved. The CDR3 has 13 amino acids. Trimming removed 1 base at V and 12 bases at J, with 15 bases between. Germline V CDR1 and CDR2: SGHTA, FQGNSA. The CDR3 sequence is CASSLDDRARKYF. DNA of the CDR3: TGTGCCAGCAGCTTAGATGATCGGGCCAGGAAGTACTTC.

In nucleotides, the CDR3 is TGTGCCACCGGGGACTCACCCGAGCAGTACTTC. It translates to CATGDSPEQYF. The genes are TRBV7-9 and TRBJ2-5, with D perhaps TRBD2 (6 bases). The J call is uncertain, as TRBJ2-7 better fits the DNA end. CDR1 and CDR2 (germline): SEHNR, FQNEAQ (reference sequence). CDR3 size: 11 residues.

DNA of the CDR3: TGTGCCAGCAGCCAAGTAGGTCTAGCGGGCGACGAGCAGTACTTC. Residues: CASSQVGLAGDEQYF. V is TRBV4-2 and J is TRBJ2-7, with TRBD2 matching 8 bases. Germline V gene sequence: CDR1 LGHNA, CDR2 YNFKEQ. The CDR3 is 15 residues long. V shed 1 base, J shed 5 bases, and the junction held 7 bases outside the gene matches.

This clonotype has a handful of counts. The gene calls are TRBV4-3 and TRBJ1-6; D unresolved. V gave up 1 base and J gave up 7 bases, with 17 bases separating them. Germline V gene data show CDR1 as LGHNA and CDR2 as YSLEER. The CDR3 extends over 17 amino acids. The DNA of the CDR3 is TGCGCCAGCAGCCAAGTCCTGGCAGCCGGCGGCAATTCACCCCTCCACTTT. It is translated as CASSQVLAAGGNSPLHF.

This sequence joins TRBV7-9 and TRBJ2-5, with D tentatively TRBD1 or TRBD2 (5 bases each). Trimming took off 3 bases at V and 1 base at J, with 12 bases between the two ends. CDR1 and CDR2 from the germline V gene are SEHNR and FQNEAQ (reference sequence). The CDR3 has 15 residues. This chain's CDR3 is CASSLYGTAQETQYF. CDR3 nucleotide sequence: TGTGCCAGCAGCTTGTACGGGACGGCCCAAGAGACCCAGTACTTC.